One sample yielded the 4 T cell receptor beta chains listed below, sequenced in a study of cytomegalovirus exposure and HLA in healthy donors. The assay was immunoSEQ multiplex PCR, and TCRdb's table has in-frame clones only and misses some. The table lists about 88,000 clones, approximately 88% of them singletons. Sequenced sample: PBMCs. These receptors were taken from a woman between 18 and 29 years old in good health and CMV-seropositive.

This chain uses TRBV9 with TRBJ2-1; D gene ambiguous. Deletions cut 4 bases from V and 3 bases from J, with 14 bases between. There are 15 residues in the CDR3. Germline loops: CDR1 SGDLS, CDR2 YYNGEE. This CDR3 is CASSLRGSNYNEQFF. Here the CDR3 DNA reads TGTGCCAGCAGCCTCAGAGGATCAAACTACAATGAGCAGTTCTTC. The whole variable domain, remainder taken from reference TRBV9 and TRBJ2-1, is DSGVTQTPKHLITATGQRVTLRCSPRSGDLSVYWYQQSLDQGLQFLIQYYNGEERAKGNILERFSAQQFPDLHSELNLSSLELGDSALYFCASSLRGSNYNEQFFGPGTRLTVL.

J is TRBJ1-2 and V is TRBV28; TRBD1 matches at 7 bases. CDR1 MDHEN and CDR2 SYDVKM come from the germline V gene. The CDR3 totals 17 residues. Trimming at V came to 6 bases and at J to 2 bases, leaving 15 bases not matched to a gene. The CDR3 DNA follows: TGTGCCAGCAGGGGGGTGGGGGCAGGGGGGAAAAACTATGGCTACACCTTC. Its translation is CASRGVGAGGKNYGYTF.

V and J are TRBV6-5 and TRBJ1-2; D perhaps matches TRBD1 (5 bases). V was clipped by 2 bases and J by 2 bases, with 9 bases between them. This CDR3 has 14 amino acids. From germline, CDR1 is MNHEY and CDR2 SVGAGI. CDR3 amino acids: CASSYHQGNYGYTF. The CDR3 DNA reads TGTGCCAGCAGTTACCATCAGGGCAACTATGGCTACACCTTC.

The chain uses TRBV28 and TRBJ1-1; D gene ambiguous. Germline CDR1 and CDR2: MDHEN and SYDVKM. The V end lost 3 bases, the J end lost 7 bases, and 6 bases lay between the germline ends. The CDR3 is 11 residues long. The CDR3 DNA sequence: TGTGCCAGCAGTTTGTACAATGAAGCTTTCTTT. Translation: CASSLYNEAFF.